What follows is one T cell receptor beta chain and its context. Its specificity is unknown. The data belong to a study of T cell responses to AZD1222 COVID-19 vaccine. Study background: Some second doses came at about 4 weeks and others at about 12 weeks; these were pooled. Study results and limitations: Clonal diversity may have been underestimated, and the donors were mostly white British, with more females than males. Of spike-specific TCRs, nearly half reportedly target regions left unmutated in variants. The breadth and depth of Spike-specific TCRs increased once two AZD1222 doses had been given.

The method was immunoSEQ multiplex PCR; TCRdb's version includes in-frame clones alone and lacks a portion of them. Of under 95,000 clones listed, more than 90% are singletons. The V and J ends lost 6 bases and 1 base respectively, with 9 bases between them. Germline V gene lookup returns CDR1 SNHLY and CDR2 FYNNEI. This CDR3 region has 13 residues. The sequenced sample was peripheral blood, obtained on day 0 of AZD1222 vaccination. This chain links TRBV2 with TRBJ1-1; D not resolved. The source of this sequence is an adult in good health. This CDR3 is CASRAGRNTEAFF. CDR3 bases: TGTGCCAGCAGAGCTGGAAGGAACACTGAAGCTTTCTTT.